This entry lists 21 T cell receptor beta chains sequenced from one sample in a study of radiotherapy plus CTLA-4 blockade in lung cancer. Repertoires were generated with immunoSEQ multiplex PCR, while TCRdb's copy carries only in-frame clones and drops some. The sample has about 36,000 clones; 72% are singletons. Sequences were derived from peripheral blood, sampled from a patient treated with radiotherapy plus ipilimumab. These receptors were taken from a human donor with non-small cell lung cancer who had stable disease on radiotherapy plus ipilimumab.

The chain combines TRBV4-1 with TRBJ2-5; 11 positions agree with TRBD2. Germline-derived CDR1 and CDR2 are MGHRA and YSYEKL. The length of the CDR3 is 17 residues. V lost 0 bases and J lost 5; bases outside the gene matches: 8. CDR3 sequence reads: CASSQDLASGGWETQYF. The CDR3 DNA follows: TGCGCCAGCAGCCAAGATCTGGCTAGCGGGGGGTGGGAGACCCAGTACTTC.

The V call is TRBV7-8, the J call TRBJ2-3, with 9 nucleotides matching TRBD1. After removal of 8 bases from V and 4 bases from J, the junction contained 16 bases not matched to a gene. This CDR3 comprises 17 residues. Germline assignment: CDR1 SGHVS and CDR2 FQNEAQ. CDR3 bases: TGTGCCAGCCTAGGGGGGACCCGGGACAGGGCTTCAGATACGCAGTATTTT. It specifies CASLGGTRDRASDTQYF.

In this sample, this clone turned up a few times. This chain joins TRBV5-4 and TRBJ2-3; D perhaps matches TRBD1 (5 bases). Germline lookup yields CDR1 SGHNT and CDR2 YYREEE (reference sequence). The CDR3 totals 14 residues. With 4 bases removed from V and 3 bases from J, the gap between germline ends came to 12 bases. Here the CDR3 DNA reads TGTGCCAGCAGCCCCGACAGACTTACAGATACGCAGTATTTT. Protein product: CASSPDRLTDTQYF.

J is TRBJ1-2 and V is TRBV5-1; the D is unclear. The germline gives CDR1 SGHRS, CDR2 YFSETQ. The CDR3 spans 15 residues. Trimming took 0 bases from V and 6 from J, leaving 15 bases between them. CDR3 loop: CASSLVGSGFDGYTF. The CDR3 nucleotides are TGCGCCAGCAGCTTGGTTGGCTCAGGATTCGATGGCTACACCTTC.

This clone was seen a few times. The chain carries TRBV2 and TRBJ1-1, with D perhaps matching TRBD1 (6 bases). Trimming removed 6 bases at V and 2 bases at J, with 13 bases between. The CDR3 totals 14 residues. Germline V gives CDR1 SNHLY, CDR2 FYNNEI. CDR3 region: CASRRQAVNTEAFF. As DNA, the CDR3 is TGTGCCAGCAGGCGACAGGCGGTAAACACTGAAGCTTTCTTT.

The rearrangement links TRBV7-8 to TRBJ1-6; the D is unclear. CDR1 and CDR2 (germline): SGHVS, FQNEAQ. Trimming pared 5 bases from V and 6 bases from J, leaving 11 bases between. This CDR3 comprises 14 residues. The CDR3 DNA reads TGTGCCAGCAGCCTAAGACAACCTAATTCACCCCTCCACTTT. Its protein product is CASSLRQPNSPLHF.

The J gene is TRBJ2-1, the V gene TRBV5-1, with 7 nucleotides matching TRBD2. With V trimmed by 4 bases and J by 5 bases, 12 bases remained unmatched. The germline gives CDR1 SGHRS, CDR2 YFSETQ. CDR3 length equals 16 residues. CDR3 in DNA: TGCGCCAGCAGCCTCTTGATCGGGGGACTACACAATGAGCAGTTCTTC. Its translation is CASSLLIGGLHNEQFF.

J is TRBJ2-7 and V is TRBV6-5, with D possibly matching TRBD2 (7 bases). V shed 2 bases and J shed 3 bases, with 11 bases lying between them. Germline V gene data show CDR1 as MNHEY and CDR2 as SVGAGI. This CDR3 comprises 14 residues. Here the CDR3 reads CASSYRGADYEQYF. The DNA of the CDR3 is TGTGCCAGCAGTTACCGGGGGGCCGACTACGAGCAGTACTTC.

This chain uses TRBV2 with TRBJ1-1, with TRBD1 matching 11 bases. CDR3 length equals 16 residues. Germline assignment: CDR1 SNHLY and CDR2 FYNNEI. Trimming took 6 bases from V and 2 from J; bases not matched to a gene: 8. CDR3 coding DNA: TGTGCCAGCAGCCCCCGGGACAGGGGGTCCAACACTGAAGCTTTCTTT. This codes for CASSPRDRGSNTEAFF. The full variable domain, its missing parts supplied by reference TRBV2 and TRBJ1-1, is EPEVTQTPSHQVTQMGQEVILRCVPISNHLYFYWYRQILGQKVEFLVSFYNNEISEKSEIFDDQFSVERPDGSNFTLKIRSTKLEDSAMYFCASSPRDRGSNTEAFFGQGTRLTVV.

V is TRBV18 and J is TRBJ1-1; the match to TRBD1 covers 8 bases. Germline loops: CDR1 KGHSH, CDR2 LQKENI. After removal of 2 bases from V and 0 bases from J, the junction contained 5 bases not matched to a gene. CDR3 length: 16 residues. The CDR3 here is CASSPGSGGMNTEAFF. CDR3 nucleotides: TGTGCCAGCTCACCAGGATCAGGGGGCATGAACACTGAAGCTTTCTTT.

The V call is TRBV5-1, the J call TRBJ2-7; D perhaps matches TRBD1 (6 bases). In germline, CDR1 is SGHRS, CDR2 YFSETQ. Trimming removed 2 bases at V and 5 bases at J, with 17 bases between. CDR3 length: 15 amino acids. The CDR3 reads CASSFGTHSLDEQYF. The CDR3 DNA reads TGCGCCAGCAGCTTCGGGACACACTCGTTGGACGAGCAGTACTTC.

The gene calls are TRBV5-6 and TRBJ2-7; tentative D call: TRBD2 (6 bases). In germline, CDR1 is SGHDT, CDR2 YYEEEE. V was clipped by 2 bases and J by 1 base, with 10 bases between them. The CDR3 loop spans 14 amino acids. DNA of the CDR3: TGTGCCAGCAGCTTAGCGGGTTCTTCCTACGAGCAGTACTTC. The encoded protein is CASSLAGSSYEQYF.

The gene calls are TRBV28 and TRBJ1-1, with D unresolved. CDR3 length equals 13 residues. Trimming took 3 bases from V and 6 from J, leaving 11 bases between them. Germline CDR1 and CDR2: MDHEN and SYDVKM. The CDR3 loop reads CASSFAGGPEAFF. CDR3 bases: TGTGCCAGCAGTTTCGCGGGAGGGCCTGAAGCTTTCTTT.

The chain is built from TRBV7-2 and TRBJ1-1; D gene uncertain. Germline V gene data show CDR1 as SGHTA and CDR2 as FQGNSA. Between the trimmed V and J ends, which lost 5 bases and 7 bases, there was a span of 14 bases. The length of the CDR3 is 13 residues. The CDR3: CASSPPQTVEAFF. Written as DNA, the CDR3 is TGTGCCAGCAGCCCCCCCCAGACTGTTGAAGCTTTCTTT. Together with reference TRBV7-2 and TRBJ1-1, the CDR3 gives the full variable domain: GAGVSQSPSNKVTEKGKDVELRCDPISGHTALYWYRQSLGQGLEFLIYFQGNSAPDKSGLPSDRFSAERTGGSVSTLTIQRTQQEDSAVYLCASSPPQTVEAFFGQGTRLTVV.

This clone was counted a single time. The chain uses TRBV5-1 and TRBJ2-1; 10 positions match TRBD2. Trimming took 1 base from V and 8 from J; bases not matched to a gene: 9. CDR1 is SGHRS and CDR2 is YFSETQ in the germline V gene. There are 16 residues in the CDR3. The CDR3 nucleotides are TGCGCCAGCAGCTTGTTCCACGAAGCGGGGGGGGATGAGCAGTTCTTC. Amino acid sequence: CASSLFHEAGGDEQFF.

CDR3 nucleotides: TGCGCCAGCAGCCTCATATTCACGGGACAGGGAAGGGAAGAGACCCAGTACTTC. Translation gives CASSLIFTGQGREETQYF. V is TRBV5-1 and J is TRBJ2-5, with 9 nucleotides matching TRBD1. The germline gives CDR1 SGHRS, CDR2 YFSETQ. The CDR3 extends over 18 amino acids. The J segment lost 3 bases and the V segment lost 4 bases, leaving 16 bases of the junction unmatched.

This chain connects TRBV7-9 to TRBJ2-3; 8 nucleotides match TRBD2. This CDR3 is built from 16 residues. V lost 1 base, J lost 2 bases, and 5 bases stayed unmatched. The germline V gene encodes CDR1 SEHNR and CDR2 FQNEAQ (reference sequence). CDR3 in amino acids: CASSLGSGGPTDTQYF. CDR3 DNA sequence: TGTGCCAGCAGCTTAGGGAGCGGGGGACCCACAGATACGCAGTATTTT.

This clone was observed a single time. The chain combines TRBV5-6 with TRBJ1-4, with TRBD1 matching 7 bases. The CDR3 consists of 14 residues. Germline V gene lookup returns CDR1 SGHDT and CDR2 YYEEEE. V shed 2 bases, J shed 7 bases, and the junction held 5 bases outside the gene matches. For the CDR3, the DNA is TGTGCCAGCAGCTTCCGGGCAGGGGGTGAAAAACTGTTTTTT. Protein sequence: CASSFRAGGEKLFF.

J is TRBJ1-6 and V is TRBV2, with D uncertain. The germline V gene has CDR1 SNHLY and CDR2 FYNNEI. Deletions cut 1 base from V and 11 bases from J, with 6 bases between. The length of the CDR3 is 12 residues. The CDR3: CASSEGLTPLHF. The CDR3 DNA reads TGTGCCAGCAGTGAAGGTCTAACACCCCTCCACTTT.

The V and J genes are TRBV6-5 and TRBJ2-3; 9 bases map to TRBD1. The CDR3 is 14 residues long. Germline values: CDR1 MNHEY, CDR2 SVGAGI. J was trimmed by 6 bases and V by 7 bases; bases with no gene match: 8. The CDR3 here is CASKPGQGMDTQYF. The CDR3 nucleotides are TGTGCCAGCAAACCGGGACAGGGTATGGATACGCAGTATTTT.

This chain joins TRBV7-8 and TRBJ1-2, with D tentatively TRBD1 (5 bases). V shed 3 bases and J shed 8 bases, with 16 bases lying between them. The germline gives CDR1 SGHVS, CDR2 FQNEAQ. The CDR3 contains 14 residues. Here the CDR3 reads CASSFGSRGGGYTF. The CDR3 region has the DNA TGTGCCAGCAGCTTCGGGTCCCGTGGGGGGGGCTACACCTTC.